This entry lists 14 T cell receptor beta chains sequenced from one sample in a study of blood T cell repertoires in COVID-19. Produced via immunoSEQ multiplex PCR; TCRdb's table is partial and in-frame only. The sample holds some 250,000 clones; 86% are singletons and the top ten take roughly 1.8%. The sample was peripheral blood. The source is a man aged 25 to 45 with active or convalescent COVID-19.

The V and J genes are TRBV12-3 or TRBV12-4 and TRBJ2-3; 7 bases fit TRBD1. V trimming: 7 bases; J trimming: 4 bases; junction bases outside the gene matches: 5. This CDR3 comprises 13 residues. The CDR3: CASTLGTADTQYF. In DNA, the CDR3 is TGTGCCAGCACCCTCGGGACAGCAGATACGCAGTATTTT.

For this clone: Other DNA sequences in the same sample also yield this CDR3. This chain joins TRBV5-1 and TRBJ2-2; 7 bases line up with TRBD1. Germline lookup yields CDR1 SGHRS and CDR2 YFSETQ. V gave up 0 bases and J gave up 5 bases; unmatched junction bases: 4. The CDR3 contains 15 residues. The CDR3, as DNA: TGCGCCAGCAGCTTGGAAACAGGGGTGACCGGGGAGCTGTTTTTT. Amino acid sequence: CASSLETGVTGELFF.

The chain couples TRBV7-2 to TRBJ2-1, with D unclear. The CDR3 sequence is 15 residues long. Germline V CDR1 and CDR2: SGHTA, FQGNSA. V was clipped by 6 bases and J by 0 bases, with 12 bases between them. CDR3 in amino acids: CASRVREISYNEQFF. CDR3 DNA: TGTGCCAGCAGAGTCCGCGAGATCTCCTACAATGAGCAGTTCTTC.

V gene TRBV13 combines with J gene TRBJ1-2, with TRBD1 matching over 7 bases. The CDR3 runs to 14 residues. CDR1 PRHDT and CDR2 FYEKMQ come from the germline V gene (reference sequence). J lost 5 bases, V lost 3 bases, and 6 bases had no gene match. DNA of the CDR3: TGTGCCAGCAGCTTCAGGGGGGACTTATATGGCTACACCTTC. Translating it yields CASSFRGDLYGYTF.

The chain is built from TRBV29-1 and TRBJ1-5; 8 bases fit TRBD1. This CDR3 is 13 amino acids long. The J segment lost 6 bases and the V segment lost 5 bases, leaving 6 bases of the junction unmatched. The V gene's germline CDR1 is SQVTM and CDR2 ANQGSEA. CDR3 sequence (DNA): TGCAGCGTTCAGGACAGGGCGAGTCAGCCCCAGCATTTT. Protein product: CSVQDRASQPQHF. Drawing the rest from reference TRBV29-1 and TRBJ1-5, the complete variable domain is SAVISQKPSRDICQRGTSLTIQCQVDSQVTMMFWYRQQPGQSLTLIATANQGSEATYESGFVIDKFPISRPNLTFSTLTVSNMSPEDSSIYLCSVQDRASQPQHFGDGTRLSIL.

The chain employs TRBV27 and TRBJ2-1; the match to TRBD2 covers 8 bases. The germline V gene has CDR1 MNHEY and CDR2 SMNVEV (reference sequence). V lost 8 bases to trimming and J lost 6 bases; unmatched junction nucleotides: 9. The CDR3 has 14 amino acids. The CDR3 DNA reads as TGTGCCAGCCGAGACGGGGGGGCCATCAATGAGCAGTTCTTC. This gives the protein CASRDGGAINEQFF.

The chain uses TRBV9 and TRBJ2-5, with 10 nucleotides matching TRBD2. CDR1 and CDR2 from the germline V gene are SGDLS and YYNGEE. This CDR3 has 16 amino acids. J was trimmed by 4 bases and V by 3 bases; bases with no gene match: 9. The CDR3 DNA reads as TGTGCCAGCAGCGCTCGAGCGGGGGGGCAAGGAGAGACCCAGTACTTC. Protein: CASSARAGGQGETQYF.

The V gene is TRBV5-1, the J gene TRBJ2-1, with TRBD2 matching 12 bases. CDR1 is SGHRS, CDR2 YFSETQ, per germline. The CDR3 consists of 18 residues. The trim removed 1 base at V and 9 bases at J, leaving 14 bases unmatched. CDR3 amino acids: CASSLNPSGGVIYGEQFF. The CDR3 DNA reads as TGCGCCAGCAGCTTGAACCCTAGCGGGGGGGTTATATACGGTGAGCAGTTCTTC. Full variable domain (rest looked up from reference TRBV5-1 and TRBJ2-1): KAGVTQTPRYLIKTRGQQVTLSCSPISGHRSVSWYQQTPGQGLQFLFEYFSETQRNKGNFPGRFSGRQFSNSRSEMNVSTLELGDSALYLCASSLNPSGGVIYGEQFFGPGTRLTVL.

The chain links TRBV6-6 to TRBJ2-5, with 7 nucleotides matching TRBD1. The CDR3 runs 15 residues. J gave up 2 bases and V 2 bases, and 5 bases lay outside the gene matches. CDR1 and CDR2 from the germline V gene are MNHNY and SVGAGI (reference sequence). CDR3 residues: CASSYRDSRQETQYF. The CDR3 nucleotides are TGTGCCAGCAGTTACCGGGACAGCCGTCAAGAGACCCAGTACTTC.

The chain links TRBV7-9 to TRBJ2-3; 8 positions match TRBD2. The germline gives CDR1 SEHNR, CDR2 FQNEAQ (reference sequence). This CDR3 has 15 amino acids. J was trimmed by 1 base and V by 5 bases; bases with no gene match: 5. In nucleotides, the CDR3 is TGTGCCAGCAGCCCGGGAGCGGGGGGCACAGATACGCAGTATTTT. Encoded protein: CASSPGAGGTDTQYF. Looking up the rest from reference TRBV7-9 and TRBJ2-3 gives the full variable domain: DTGVSQNPRHKITKRGQNVTFRCDPISEHNRLYWYRQTLGQGPEFLTYFQNEAQLEKSRLLSDRFSAERPKGSFSTLEIQRTEQGDSAMYLCASSPGAGGTDTQYFGPGTRLTVL.

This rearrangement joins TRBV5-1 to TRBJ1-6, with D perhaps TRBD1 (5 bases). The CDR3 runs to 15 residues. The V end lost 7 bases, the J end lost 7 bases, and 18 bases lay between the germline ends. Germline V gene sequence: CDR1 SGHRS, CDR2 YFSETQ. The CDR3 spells CASAFPDILNSPLHF. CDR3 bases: TGCGCCAGCGCATTCCCGGACATTTTGAATTCACCCCTCCACTTT.

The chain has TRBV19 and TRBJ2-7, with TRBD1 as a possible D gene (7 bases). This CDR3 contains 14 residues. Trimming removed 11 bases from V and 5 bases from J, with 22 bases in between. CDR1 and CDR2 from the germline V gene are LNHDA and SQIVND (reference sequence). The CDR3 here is CASAPGGGLNEQYF. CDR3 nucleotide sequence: TGTGCCTCAGCCCCAGGGGGAGGTCTCAACGAGCAGTACTTC.

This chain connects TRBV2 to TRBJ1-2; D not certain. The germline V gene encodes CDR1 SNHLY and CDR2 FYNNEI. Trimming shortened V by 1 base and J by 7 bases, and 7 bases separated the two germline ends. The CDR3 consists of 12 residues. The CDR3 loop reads CASSEVPGGYTF. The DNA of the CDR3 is TGTGCCAGCAGTGAAGTCCCGGGTGGCTACACCTTC.

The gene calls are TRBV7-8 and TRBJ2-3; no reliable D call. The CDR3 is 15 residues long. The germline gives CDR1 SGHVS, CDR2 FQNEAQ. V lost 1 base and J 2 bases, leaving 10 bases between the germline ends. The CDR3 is CASSLDMVDTDTQYF. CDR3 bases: TGTGCCAGCAGCTTAGATATGGTAGACACAGATACGCAGTATTTT.